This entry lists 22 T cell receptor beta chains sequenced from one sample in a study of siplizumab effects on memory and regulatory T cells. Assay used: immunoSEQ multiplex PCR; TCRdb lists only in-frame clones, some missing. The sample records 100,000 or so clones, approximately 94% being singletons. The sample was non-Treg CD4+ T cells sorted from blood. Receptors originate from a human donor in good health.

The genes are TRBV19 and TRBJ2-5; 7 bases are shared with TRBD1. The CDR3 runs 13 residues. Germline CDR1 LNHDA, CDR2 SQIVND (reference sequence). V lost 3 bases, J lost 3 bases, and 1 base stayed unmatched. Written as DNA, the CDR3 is TGTGCCAGTAGTATGGGGACAGAAGAGACCCAGTACTTC. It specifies CASSMGTEETQYF.

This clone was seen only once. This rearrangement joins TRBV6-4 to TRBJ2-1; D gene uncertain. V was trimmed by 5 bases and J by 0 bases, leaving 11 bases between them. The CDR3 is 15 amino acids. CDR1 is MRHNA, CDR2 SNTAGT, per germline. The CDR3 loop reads CASSLDPSSYNEQFF. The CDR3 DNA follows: TGTGCCAGCAGTTTAGACCCTAGCTCCTACAATGAGCAGTTCTTC.

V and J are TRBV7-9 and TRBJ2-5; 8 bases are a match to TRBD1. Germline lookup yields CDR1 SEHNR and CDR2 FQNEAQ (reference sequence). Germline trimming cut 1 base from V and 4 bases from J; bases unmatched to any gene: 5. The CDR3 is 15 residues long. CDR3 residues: CASSLGDRRAETQYF. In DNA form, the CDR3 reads TGTGCCAGCAGCTTAGGGGACAGGCGGGCAGAGACCCAGTACTTC.

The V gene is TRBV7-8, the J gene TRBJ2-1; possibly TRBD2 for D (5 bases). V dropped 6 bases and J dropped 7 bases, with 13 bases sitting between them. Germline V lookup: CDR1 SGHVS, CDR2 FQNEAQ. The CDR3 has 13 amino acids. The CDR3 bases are TGTGCCAGCAGGCGAGACTACCCGAATGAGCAGTTCTTC. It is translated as CASRRDYPNEQFF.

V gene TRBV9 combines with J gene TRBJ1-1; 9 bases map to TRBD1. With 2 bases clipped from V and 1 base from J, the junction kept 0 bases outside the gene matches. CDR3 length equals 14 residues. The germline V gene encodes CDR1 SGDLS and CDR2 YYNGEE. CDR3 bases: TGTGCCAGCAGCGTGGGACAGGGGAACACTGAAGCTTTCTTT. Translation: CASSVGQGNTEAFF. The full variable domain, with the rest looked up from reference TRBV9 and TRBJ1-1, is DSGVTQTPKHLITATGQRVTLRCSPRSGDLSVYWYQQSLDQGLQFLIQYYNGEERAKGNILERFSAQQFPDLHSELNLSSLELGDSALYFCASSVGQGNTEAFFGQGTRLTVV.

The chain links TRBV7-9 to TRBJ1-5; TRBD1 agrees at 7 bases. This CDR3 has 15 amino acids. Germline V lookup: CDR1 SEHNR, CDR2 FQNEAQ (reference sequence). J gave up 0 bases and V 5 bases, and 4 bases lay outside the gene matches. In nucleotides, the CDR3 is TGTGCCAGCAGCGGGGACAGATATAGCAATCAGCCCCAGCATTTT. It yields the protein CASSGDRYSNQPQHF. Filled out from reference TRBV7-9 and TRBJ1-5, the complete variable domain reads DTGVSQNPRHKITKRGQNVTFRCDPISEHNRLYWYRQTLGQGPEFLTYFQNEAQLEKSRLLSDRFSAERPKGSFSTLEIQRTEQGDSAMYLCASSGDRYSNQPQHFGDGTRLSIL.

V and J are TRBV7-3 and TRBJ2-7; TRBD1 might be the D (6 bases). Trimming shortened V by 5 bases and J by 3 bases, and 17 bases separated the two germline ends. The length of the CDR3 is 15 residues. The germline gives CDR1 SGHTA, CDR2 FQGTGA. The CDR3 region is CASSQKSGAIYEQYF. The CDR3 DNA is TGTGCCAGCAGCCAGAAATCAGGGGCTATCTACGAGCAGTACTTC. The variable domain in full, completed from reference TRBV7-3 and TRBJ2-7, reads GAGVSQTPSNKVTEKGKYVELRCDPISGHTALYWYRQSLGQGPEFLIYFQGTGAADDSGLPNDRFFAVRPEGSVSTLKIQRTERGDSAVYLCASSQKSGAIYEQYFGPGTRLTVT.

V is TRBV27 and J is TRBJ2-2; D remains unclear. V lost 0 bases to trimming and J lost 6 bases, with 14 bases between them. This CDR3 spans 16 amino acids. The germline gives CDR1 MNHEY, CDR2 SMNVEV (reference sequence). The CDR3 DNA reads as TGTGCCAGCAGTTTATCTTGGGGTTCAGGCGCCGGGGAGCTGTTTTTT. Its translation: CASSLSWGSGAGELFF.

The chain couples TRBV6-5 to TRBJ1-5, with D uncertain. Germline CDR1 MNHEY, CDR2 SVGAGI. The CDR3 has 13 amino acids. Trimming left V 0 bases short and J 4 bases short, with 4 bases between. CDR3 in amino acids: CASSYSENQPQHF. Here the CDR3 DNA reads TGTGCCAGCAGTTACTCTGAGAATCAGCCCCAGCATTTT.

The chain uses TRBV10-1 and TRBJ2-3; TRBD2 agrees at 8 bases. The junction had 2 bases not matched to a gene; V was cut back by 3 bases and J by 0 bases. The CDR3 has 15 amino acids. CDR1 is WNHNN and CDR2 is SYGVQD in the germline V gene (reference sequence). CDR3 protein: CASSDPSGSTDTQYF. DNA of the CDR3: TGCGCCAGCAGTGACCCTAGCGGGAGCACAGATACGCAGTATTTT.

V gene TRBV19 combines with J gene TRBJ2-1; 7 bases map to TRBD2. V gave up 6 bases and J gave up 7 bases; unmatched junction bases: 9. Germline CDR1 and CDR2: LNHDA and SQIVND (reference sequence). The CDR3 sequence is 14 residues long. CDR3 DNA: TGTGCCAGTAGGGGCGGGAGAATGGAGAATGAGCAGTTCTTC. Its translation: CASRGGRMENEQFF.

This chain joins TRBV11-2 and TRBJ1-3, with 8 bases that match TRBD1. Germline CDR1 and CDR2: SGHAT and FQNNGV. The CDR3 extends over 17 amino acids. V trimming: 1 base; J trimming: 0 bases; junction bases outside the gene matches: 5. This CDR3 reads CASSLVGTGFSGNTIYF. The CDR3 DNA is TGTGCCAGCAGCTTAGTCGGGACAGGATTCTCTGGAAACACCATATATTTT.

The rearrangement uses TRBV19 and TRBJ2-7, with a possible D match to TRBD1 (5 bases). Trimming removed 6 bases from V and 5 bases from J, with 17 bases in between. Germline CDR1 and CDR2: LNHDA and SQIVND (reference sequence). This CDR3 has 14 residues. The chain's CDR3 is CASRRQTSSDEQYF. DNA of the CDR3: TGTGCCAGTAGGAGACAGACGAGTTCCGACGAGCAGTACTTC. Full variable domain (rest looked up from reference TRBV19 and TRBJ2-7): DGGITQSPKYLFRKEGQNVTLSCEQNLNHDAMYWYRQDPGQGLRLIYYSQIVNDFQKGDIAEGYSVSREKKESFPLTVTSAQKNPTAFYLCASRRQTSSDEQYFGPGTRLTVT.

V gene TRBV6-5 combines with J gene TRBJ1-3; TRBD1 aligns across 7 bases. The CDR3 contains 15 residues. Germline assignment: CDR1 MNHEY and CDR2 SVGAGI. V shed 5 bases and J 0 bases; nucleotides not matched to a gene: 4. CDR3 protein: CASSRGTDSGNTIYF. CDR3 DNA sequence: TGTGCCAGCAGTCGGGGGACAGACTCTGGAAACACCATATATTTT.

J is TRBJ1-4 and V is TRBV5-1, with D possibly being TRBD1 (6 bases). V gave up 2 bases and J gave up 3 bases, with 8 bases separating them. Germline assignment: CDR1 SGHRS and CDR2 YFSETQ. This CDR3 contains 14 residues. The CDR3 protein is CASSLQGSNEKLFF. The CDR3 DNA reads TGCGCCAGCAGCTTACAGGGTTCTAATGAAAAACTGTTTTTT. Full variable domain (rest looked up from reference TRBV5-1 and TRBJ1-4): KAGVTQTPRYLIKTRGQQVTLSCSPISGHRSVSWYQQTPGQGLQFLFEYFSETQRNKGNFPGRFSGRQFSNSRSEMNVSTLELGDSALYLCASSLQGSNEKLFFGSGTQLSVL.

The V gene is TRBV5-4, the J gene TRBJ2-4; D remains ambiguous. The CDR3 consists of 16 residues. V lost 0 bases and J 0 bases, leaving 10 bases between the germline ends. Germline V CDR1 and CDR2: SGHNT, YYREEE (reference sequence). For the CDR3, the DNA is TGTGCCAGCAGCTTGGGCTCTACTATAGCCAAAAACATTCAGTACTTC. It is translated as CASSLGSTIAKNIQYF.

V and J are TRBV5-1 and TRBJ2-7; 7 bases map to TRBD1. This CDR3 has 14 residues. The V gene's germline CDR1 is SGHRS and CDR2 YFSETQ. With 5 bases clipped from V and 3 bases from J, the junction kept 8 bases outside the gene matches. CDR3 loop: CASRYGTESYEQYF. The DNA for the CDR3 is TGCGCCAGCAGATACGGGACAGAGAGCTACGAGCAGTACTTC.

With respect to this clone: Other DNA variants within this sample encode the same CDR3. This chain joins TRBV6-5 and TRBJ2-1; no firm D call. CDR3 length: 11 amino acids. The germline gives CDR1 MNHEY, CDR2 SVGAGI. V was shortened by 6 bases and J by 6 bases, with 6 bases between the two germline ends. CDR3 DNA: TGTGCCAGCAGAAGAAGCAATGAGCAGTTCTTC. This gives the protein CASRRSNEQFF.

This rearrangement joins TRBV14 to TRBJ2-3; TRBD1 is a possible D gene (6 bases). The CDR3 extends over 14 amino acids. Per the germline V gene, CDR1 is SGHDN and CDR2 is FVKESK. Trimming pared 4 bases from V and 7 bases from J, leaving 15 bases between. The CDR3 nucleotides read TGTGCCAGCAGCCTCATCAAGGGGGTTCATACGCAGTATTTT. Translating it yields CASSLIKGVHTQYF.

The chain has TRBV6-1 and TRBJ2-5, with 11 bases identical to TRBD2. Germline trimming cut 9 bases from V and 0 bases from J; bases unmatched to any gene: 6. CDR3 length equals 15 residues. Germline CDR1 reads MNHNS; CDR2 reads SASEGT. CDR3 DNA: TGTGCCAGTTCAAAACTAGCGGGGGACCAAGAGACCCAGTACTTC. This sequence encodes CASSKLAGDQETQYF.

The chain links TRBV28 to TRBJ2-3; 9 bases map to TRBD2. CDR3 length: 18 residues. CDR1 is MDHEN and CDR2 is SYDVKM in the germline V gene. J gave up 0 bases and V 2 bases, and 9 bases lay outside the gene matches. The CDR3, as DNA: TGTGCCAGCAGTTTACTAGCGGGAAGGGGGCCTAGCACAGATACGCAGTATTTT. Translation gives CASSLLAGRGPSTDTQYF.

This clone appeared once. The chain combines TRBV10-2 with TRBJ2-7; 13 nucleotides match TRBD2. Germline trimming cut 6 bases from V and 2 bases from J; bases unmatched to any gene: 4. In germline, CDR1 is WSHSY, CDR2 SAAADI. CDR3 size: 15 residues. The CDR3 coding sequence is TGCGCCAGCAGACAAACTAGCGGGAGGGCCTACGAGCAGTACTTC. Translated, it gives CASRQTSGRAYEQYF.